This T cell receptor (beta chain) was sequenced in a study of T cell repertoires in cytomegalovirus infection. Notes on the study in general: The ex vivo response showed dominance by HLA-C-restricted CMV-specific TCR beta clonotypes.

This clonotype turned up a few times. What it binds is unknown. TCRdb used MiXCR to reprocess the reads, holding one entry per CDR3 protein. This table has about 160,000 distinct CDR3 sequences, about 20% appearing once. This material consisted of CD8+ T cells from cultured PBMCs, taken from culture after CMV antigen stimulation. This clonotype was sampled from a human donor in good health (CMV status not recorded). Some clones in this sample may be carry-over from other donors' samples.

DNA of the CDR3: TGCAGCGTGAGCGCGAAGACTAACAGGGGGAATGACTATGGCTACACCTTC. Its translation is CSVSAKTNRGNDYGYTF. This chain uses TRBV29-1 with TRBJ1-2, with 8 bases fitting TRBD1. The germline gives CDR1 SQVTM, CDR2 ANQGSEA. The CDR3 totals 17 residues. J lost 3 bases, V lost 6 bases, and 18 bases had no gene match.